These 28 T cell receptor beta chains came from one sample sequenced in a study of blood T cell repertoires in COVID-19. Data came from immunoSEQ multiplex PCR; TCRdb stores just in-frame clones and leaves some out. This table has fewer than 250,000 clones, roughly four fifths appearing once. Sequencing used peripheral blood. The receptor set was obtained from a woman aged 40 to 49 with acute or convalescent COVID-19.

V gene TRBV5-1 combines with J gene TRBJ1-6; a weak D match, TRBD1 (5 bases). The CDR3 spans 14 residues. Trimming removed 0 bases from V and 8 bases from J, with 9 bases in between. Germline CDR1 is SGHRS and CDR2 is YFSETQ. The DNA for the CDR3 is TGCGCCAGCAGCTTGGGACAGTCCGATTCACCCCTCCACTTT. Its protein is CASSLGQSDSPLHF.

V gene TRBV6-4 combines with J gene TRBJ2-2, with D possibly matching TRBD1 (6 bases). Trimming cost V 0 bases and J 3 bases, with 11 bases left between them. The CDR3 contains 16 residues. Germline values: CDR1 MRHNA, CDR2 SNTAGT. In DNA form, the CDR3 reads TGTGCCAGCAGTGACTCGGCCGCAGGGGACACCGGGGAGCTGTTTTTT. It encodes CASSDSAAGDTGELFF.

V is TRBV3-1 (or the pseudogene TRBV3-2) and J is TRBJ1-2, with unresolved D. Trimming stripped 4 bases from V and 0 bases from J, with 9 bases between. Germline CDR1 LGHDT, CDR2 YNNKEL (reference sequence). The CDR3 covers 14 residues. DNA of the CDR3: TGTGCCAGCAGCCCCGACGGAGCTAACTATGGCTACACCTTC. Its translation: CASSPDGANYGYTF.

This clone was counted between two and nine times. This chain uses TRBV6-5 with TRBJ2-3; 8 bases fit TRBD2. This CDR3 is 14 amino acids long. Unmatched junction bases numbered 6, after V lost 8 bases and J lost 2 bases. CDR1 and CDR2 (germline): MNHEY, SVGAGI. The CDR3 loop reads CASGAAGATDTQYF. CDR3 sequence (DNA): TGTGCCAGCGGAGCAGCGGGAGCCACAGATACGCAGTATTTT.

The chain has TRBV9 and TRBJ2-3, with 13 bases that match TRBD2. Germline trimming cut 4 bases from V and 8 bases from J; bases unmatched to any gene: 13. This CDR3 contains 17 residues. Germline V CDR1 and CDR2: SGDLS, YYNGEE. Here the CDR3 DNA reads TGTGCCAGCAGCCCTAGACTAGCGGGGGGCCTGGAAGGTACGCAGTATTTT. Its protein is CASSPRLAGGLEGTQYF.

V gene TRBV19 combines with J gene TRBJ2-1, with 9 positions matching TRBD2. J gave up 9 bases and V 9 bases, and 15 bases lay outside the gene matches. The CDR3 loop spans 15 amino acids. Germline CDR1 LNHDA, CDR2 SQIVND (reference sequence). The CDR3 spells CASEVAGLALREQFF. The CDR3 coding sequence is TGTGCCAGCGAAGTAGCGGGACTAGCTTTACGTGAGCAGTTCTTC.

This rearrangement joins TRBV9 to TRBJ2-2; 7 bases are shared with TRBD2. From germline, CDR1 is SGDLS and CDR2 YYNGEE. V lost 0 bases, J lost 5 bases, and 4 bases stayed unmatched. The CDR3 is 15 residues long. The CDR3: CASSVGAGVTGELFF. The CDR3 nucleotides read TGTGCCAGCAGCGTAGGCGCGGGAGTTACCGGGGAGCTGTTTTTT.

This clone appeared once. The chain employs TRBV29-1 and TRBJ2-3; perhaps TRBD2 as D (5 bases). V was pared by 1 base and J by 2 bases, with 25 bases between. The CDR3 is 19 amino acids. Germline V gene data show CDR1 as SQVTM and CDR2 as ANQGSEA. The CDR3, as DNA: TGCAGCGTTGAAGCCTTGACTATGTTGGGATTCAGAACCACAGATACGCAGTATTTT. Encoded protein: CSVEALTMLGFRTTDTQYF.

This clone was detected once. The V and J genes are TRBV25-1 and TRBJ2-5; D may be TRBD1 (8 bases). V lost 7 bases and J lost 1, with 25 bases in between. This CDR3 spans 18 amino acids. Germline V CDR1 and CDR2: MGHDK, SYGVNS. The CDR3 coding sequence is TGTGCCAGCATTGGGACCACAGGGGGACTATGGAGCCAAGAGACCCAGTACTTC. Translating gives CASIGTTGGLWSQETQYF.

The CDR3 nucleotides read TGCGCCAGCAGCTTGAGAAAGGGGGCATACACAGATACGCAGTATTTT. Encoded protein: CASSLRKGAYTDTQYF. This chain links TRBV5-1 with TRBJ2-3; 7 bases are a match to TRBD1. Germline V gene lookup returns CDR1 SGHRS and CDR2 YFSETQ. Unmatched junction bases numbered 7, after V lost 1 base and J lost 2 bases. This CDR3 has 16 residues.

The J gene is TRBJ1-2, the V gene TRBV14; 7 bases match TRBD1. Per germline, CDR1 SGHDN and CDR2 FVKESK. V shed 4 bases and J 4 bases; nucleotides not matched to a gene: 9. CDR3 size: 15 residues. The CDR3 is CASSLRQGSVYGYTF. In DNA, the CDR3 is TGTGCCAGCAGCCTACGACAGGGCTCGGTCTATGGCTACACCTTC.

A word on this clone: A clone one base away is much larger, so this may be a read error. The chain combines TRBV5-1 with TRBJ1-6; tentative D call: TRBD1 (5 bases). The CDR3 is 16 amino acids. Germline CDR1 is SGHRS and CDR2 is YFSETQ. The CDR3 nucleotides are TGCGCCAGCAGCTTGGACGGTCAGGGTTATAATTCACCCTTCCACTTT. It encodes CASSLDGQGYNSPFHF.

The rearrangement uses TRBV18 and TRBJ2-6; 9 positions match TRBD1. V shed 4 bases, J shed 0 bases, and the junction held 13 bases outside the gene matches. CDR1 is KGHSH and CDR2 is LQKENI in the germline V gene. The CDR3 loop spans 20 amino acids. CDR3 sequence: CASSLTPLGQGSSGANVLTF. CDR3 bases: TGTGCCAGCTCACTGACCCCACTTGGACAGGGGTCCTCTGGGGCCAACGTCCTGACTTTC.

The chain has TRBV18 and TRBJ1-2, with no clear D. The V gene's germline CDR1 is KGHSH and CDR2 LQKENI. The CDR3 is 15 amino acids. With 6 bases removed from V and 0 bases from J, the gap between germline ends came to 14 bases. This CDR3 is CASSDSESSNYGYTF. The CDR3 region has the DNA TGTGCCAGCTCGGACTCGGAGAGTTCTAACTATGGCTACACCTTC.

The chain joins TRBV5-1 to TRBJ1-1; TRBD1 aligns across 7 bases. V shed 0 bases and J 0 bases; nucleotides not matched to a gene: 5. Germline CDR1 is SGHRS and CDR2 is YFSETQ. There are 16 residues in the CDR3. CDR3 nucleotide sequence: TGCGCCAGCAGCTTGGGGGGACAGAAATTGAACACTGAAGCTTTCTTT. Translating it yields CASSLGGQKLNTEAFF.

The chain joins TRBV13 to TRBJ2-1; 10 bases agree with TRBD2. The CDR3 runs to 15 residues. After removal of 3 bases from V and 9 bases from J, the junction contained 8 bases not matched to a gene. The V gene's germline CDR1 is PRHDT and CDR2 FYEKMQ (reference sequence). CDR3 amino acids: CASSFPSGSGIEQFF. CDR3 nucleotides: TGTGCCAGCAGCTTCCCTAGCGGGAGTGGTATTGAGCAGTTCTTC.

The chain joins TRBV9 to TRBJ2-1; TRBD2 aligns across 13 bases. This CDR3 is built from 17 residues. Germline assignment: CDR1 SGDLS and CDR2 YYNGEE. The ends lost 3 bases at V and 8 bases at J; junction bases unmatched: 11. The CDR3 here is CASSAPRLAGGMHEQFF. CDR3 bases: TGTGCCAGCAGCGCCCCCCGACTAGCGGGGGGCATGCATGAGCAGTTCTTC.

The genes are TRBV9 and TRBJ2-2; D uncertain. The germline gives CDR1 SGDLS, CDR2 YYNGEE. The CDR3 is 16 amino acids. Trimming took off 0 bases at V and 6 bases at J, with 15 bases between the two ends. For the CDR3, the DNA is TGTGCCAGCAGCGTAGACCCCGCCTGGCTGGCCGGGGAGCTGTTTTTT. This gives the protein CASSVDPAWLAGELFF.

The table lists this clone with a count of one. The chain employs TRBV6-1 and TRBJ2-2; the D gene is possibly TRBD1 (6 bases). V was cut by 4 bases and J by 0 bases, with 18 bases left in between. The CDR3 extends over 18 amino acids. CDR1 is MNHNS, CDR2 SASEGT, per germline. In DNA, the CDR3 is TGTGCCAGCAGTGCCGGGACAACCCCAATCGCGAACACCGGGGAGCTGTTTTTT. Protein product: CASSAGTTPIANTGELFF.

J is TRBJ1-5 and V is TRBV6-2 or TRBV6-3; TRBD1 matches 7 bases. From germline, CDR1 is MNHEY and CDR2 SVGEGT. The J segment lost 4 bases and the V segment lost 5 bases, leaving 2 bases of the junction unmatched. The CDR3 has 13 amino acids. The CDR3 region is CASSGTENQPQHF. For the CDR3, the DNA is TGTGCCAGCAGTGGGACAGAGAATCAGCCCCAGCATTTT.

CDR3: CAISERASGPNNEQFF. CDR3 sequence (DNA): TGTGCCATCAGTGAGAGGGCTAGCGGTCCCAACAATGAGCAGTTCTTC. V is TRBV10-3 and J is TRBJ2-1; 7 nucleotides line up with TRBD2. The CDR3 is 16 residues long. V was pared by 2 bases and J by 5 bases, with 9 bases of the junction left unmatched. Germline CDR1 reads ENHRY; CDR2 reads SYGVKD.

This clone was counted between two and nine times. This chain uses TRBV18 with TRBJ1-1; D might be TRBD1 (6 bases). Germline V CDR1 and CDR2: KGHSH, LQKENI. Trimming cost V 6 bases and J 4 bases, with 12 bases left between them. This CDR3 contains 13 residues. CDR3 protein: CASSQGKSTEAFF. The CDR3 DNA reads as TGTGCCAGCTCTCAGGGGAAAAGCACTGAAGCTTTCTTT. The variable domain in full, completed from reference TRBV18 and TRBJ1-1, reads NAGVMQNPRHLVRRRGQEARLRCSPMKGHSHVYWYRQLPEEGLKFMVYLQKENIIDESGMPKERFSAEFPKEGPSILRIQQVVRGDSAAYFCASSQGKSTEAFFGQGTRLTVV.

The CDR3 spells CASSRTGGGTEAFF. The CDR3 DNA sequence: TGTGCCAGTAGCCGGACAGGGGGTGGCACTGAAGCTTTCTTT. V gene TRBV19 combines with J gene TRBJ1-1; 10 positions agree with TRBD1. Germline V gives CDR1 LNHDA, CDR2 SQIVND (reference sequence). This CDR3 is built from 14 residues. V was clipped by 6 bases and J by 4 bases; unmatched bases: 5.

This chain joins TRBV9 and TRBJ1-2; 7 positions agree with TRBD1. V was pared by 3 bases and J by 2 bases, with 7 bases of the junction left unmatched. This CDR3 comprises 15 residues. Germline V gene lookup returns CDR1 SGDLS and CDR2 YYNGEE. CDR3 sequence reads: CASSEGTAGNYGYTF. For the CDR3, the DNA is TGTGCCAGCAGCGAGGGGACAGCCGGAAACTATGGCTACACCTTC.

This sequence joins TRBV19 and TRBJ2-1; 9 positions agree with TRBD1. Trimming cost V 6 bases and J 4 bases; bases outside gene matches: 4. The CDR3 is made up of 14 amino acids. Germline V CDR1 and CDR2: LNHDA, SQIVND (reference sequence). The CDR3 spells CASSSDRGYNEQFF. In DNA, the CDR3 is TGTGCCAGTAGCTCGGACAGGGGTTACAATGAGCAGTTCTTC.

The J gene is TRBJ2-2, the V gene TRBV21-1; the table's D call, TRBD1, has no DNA check behind it. TRBV21-1 is designated a pseudogene. This CDR3 region has 14 residues. The CDR3 is CASPGQGDTGELFF. The CDR3 coding sequence is TGTGCCTCCCCGGGACAGGGGGACACCGGGGAGCTGTTTTTT.

DNA of the CDR3: TGTGCCAGCAGTTTACCCTATCAGCCCCAGCATTTT. This encodes CASSLPYQPQHF. The chain couples TRBV12-3 or TRBV12-4 to TRBJ1-5; D is unresolved. The CDR3 loop spans 12 amino acids. V dropped 2 bases and J dropped 5 bases, with 4 bases sitting between them.

The chain links TRBV6-5 to TRBJ2-1; 9 positions agree with TRBD2. From germline, CDR1 is MNHEY and CDR2 SVGAGI. The CDR3 covers 13 residues. The V gene end was trimmed by 8 bases and the J gene end by 15 bases; junction bases not matched to a gene: 14. The CDR3 loop is CASSPQIAGELFF. CDR3 DNA: TGTGCCAGCTCTCCCCAAATAGCGGGAGAGTTGTTCTTC.